Listed below are T cell receptor beta chains from one sample, sequenced in a study of blood T cell repertoires in COVID-19. Assay: immunoSEQ multiplex PCR; the TCRdb copy retains only in-frame clones and omits some. The data contain 150,000 or so clones, 85% to 90% of them seen just once; the ten biggest clones take up about 16%. The sequencing sample was made of peripheral blood. These receptors were obtained from a woman aged 40-49 years with acute or convalescent COVID-19. The CDR3 runs from the conserved cysteine through the conserved F or W. The D gene is left open where the match is weak. Clone size, where shown, is once, few, many, or a class for clones that have expanded.

TRBD1,NA,TRBJ2-7,TRBV11-2,TGTGCCAGCAGCTCCGGACAGGGGTATTACGAGCAGTACTTC,CASSSGQGYYEQYF
NA,many,TRBJ2-7,TRBV28,TGTGCCAGCAGTTTATCCCCCGGATTGGGGGCCTTAGACGACGAGCAGTACTTC,CASSLSPGLGALDDEQYF
NA,once,TRBJ2-3,TRBV28,TGTGCCAGCAGTTTGAGAGGGAATACGCAGTATTTT,CASSLRGNTQYF
TRBD2,NA,TRBJ2-7,TRBV10-3,TGTGCCATCAGTGTCTTCGGGAGGGCCCTAGGAGAGCAGTACTTC,CAISVFGRALGEQYF
TRBD2,NA,TRBJ2-1,TRBV12-5,TGTGCTAGTGGTTTGTTAACTTATATAGCGGGAGAGACTAGTGAGCAGTTCTTC,CASGLLTYIAGETSEQFF
TRBD1,NA,TRBJ1-1,TRBV10-2,TGCGCCAGCAGTGAGTCGGACAGGCTGAACACTGAAGCTTTCTTT,CASSESDRLNTEAFF
NA,NA,TRBJ1-1,TRBV27,TGTGCCAGCAGTTTAAGGGGAATGAACACTGAAGCTTTCTTT,CASSLRGMNTEAFF
NA,NA,TRBJ1-1,TRBV28,TGTGCCAGCAGTTTACCCCGCAGGACTGAAGCTTTCTTT,CASSLPRRTEAFF
TRBD2,few,TRBJ2-1,TRBV30,TGTGCCTGGACCCGCGGGATAGCGGGAAACAATGAGCAGTTCTTC,CAWTRGIAGNNEQFF
NA,NA,TRBJ2-5,TRBV5-4,TGTGCCAGCAGCTTGGGACAGGAGGAGACCCAGTACTTC,CASSLGQEETQYF
TRBD1,NA,TRBJ2-1,TRBV9,TGTGCCAGCAGCGTCGGGCAGGGGGCCGTATGGAACAATGAGCAGTTCTTC,CASSVGQGAVWNNEQFF